The source of this T cell receptor (beta chain) is a study of blood T cell repertoires in COVID-19. At the level of the study: COVID-19 samples, acute and convalescent, were from the United States, Italy and Spain.

The CDR3 totals 15 residues. CDR1 is SQVTM and CDR2 is ANQGSEA in the germline V gene. V lost 5 bases and J lost 4, with 20 bases in between. Authors' data handling: Amplification with reference gene primers provided the estimates of nucleated cell counts. Here immunoSEQ multiplex PCR was the method, and the copy in TCRdb shows in-frame clones only, minus some. V and J calls and clone size are those listed in that table; D and trimming were worked out from the DNA. Of approximately 400,000 clones in the sample, approximately 90% are singletons; the top ten hold roughly 0.9%. The V gene is TRBV29-1, the J gene TRBJ1-1; tentatively, D is TRBD1 (5 bases). Sequencing input: PBMCs or T cells enriched from blood (not recorded which). This clonotype was sampled from a woman aged 40 to 50 who had been exposed to COVID-19. The CDR3 loop is CSVLISQGWGTEAFF. CDR3 coding DNA: TGCAGCGTTTTAATTTCCCAGGGATGGGGCACTGAAGCTTTCTTT.